What follows describes a single TCR beta chain. The entry originates in a study of control samples from healthy donors and cancer patients. Sequencing was performed with immunoSEQ multiplex PCR; in TCRdb, only in-frame clones are kept and a portion is missing. The data show approximately 180,000 clones, 75% to 95% seen once. This TCR came from a woman between 40 and 55 years old in good health. The sample consisted of blood.

The CDR3 loop reads CASSPRQGHSPLHF. The CDR3 DNA sequence: TGTGCCAGCAGCCCTAGACAGGGCCATTCACCCCTCCACTTT. The chain carries TRBV9 and TRBJ1-6; 7 bases are shared with TRBD1. CDR1 is SGDLS and CDR2 is YYNGEE in the germline V gene. The CDR3 length is 14 residues. V lost 4 bases and J lost 8; bases outside the gene matches: 6.